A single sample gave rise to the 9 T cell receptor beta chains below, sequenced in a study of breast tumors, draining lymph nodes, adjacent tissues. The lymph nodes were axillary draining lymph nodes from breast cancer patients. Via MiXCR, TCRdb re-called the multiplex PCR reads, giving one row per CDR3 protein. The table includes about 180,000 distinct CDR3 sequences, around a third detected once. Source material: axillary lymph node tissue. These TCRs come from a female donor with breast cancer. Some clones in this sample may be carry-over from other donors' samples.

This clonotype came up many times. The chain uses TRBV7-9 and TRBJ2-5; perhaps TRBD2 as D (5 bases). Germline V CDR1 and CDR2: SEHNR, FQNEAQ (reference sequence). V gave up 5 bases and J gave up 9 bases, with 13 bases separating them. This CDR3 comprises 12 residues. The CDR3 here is CASSPPGWAQYF. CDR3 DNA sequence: TGTGCCAGCAGCCCCCCGGGGTGGGCCCAGTACTTC.

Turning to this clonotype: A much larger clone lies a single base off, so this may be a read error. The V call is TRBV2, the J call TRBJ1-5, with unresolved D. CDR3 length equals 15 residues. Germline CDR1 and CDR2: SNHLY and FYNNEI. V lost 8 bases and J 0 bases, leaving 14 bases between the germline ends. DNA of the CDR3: TGTGCCAGCGGGAGGGAAGCCTTTAGCAATCAGCCCCAGCATTTT. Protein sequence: CASGREAFSNQPQHF.

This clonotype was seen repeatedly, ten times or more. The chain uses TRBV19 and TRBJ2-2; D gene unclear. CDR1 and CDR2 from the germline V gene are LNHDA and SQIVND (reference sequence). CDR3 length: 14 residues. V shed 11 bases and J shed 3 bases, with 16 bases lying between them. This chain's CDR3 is CASNSQADTGELFF. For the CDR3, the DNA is TGTGCCTCAAACTCCCAGGCCGACACCGGGGAGCTGTTTTTT.

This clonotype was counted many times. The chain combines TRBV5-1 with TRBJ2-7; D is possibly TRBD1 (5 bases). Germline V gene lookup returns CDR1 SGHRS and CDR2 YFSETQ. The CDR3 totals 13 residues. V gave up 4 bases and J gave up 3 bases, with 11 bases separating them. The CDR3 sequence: CASSAQGFYEQYF. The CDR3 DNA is TGCGCCAGCAGCGCCCAGGGCTTCTACGAGCAGTACTTC.

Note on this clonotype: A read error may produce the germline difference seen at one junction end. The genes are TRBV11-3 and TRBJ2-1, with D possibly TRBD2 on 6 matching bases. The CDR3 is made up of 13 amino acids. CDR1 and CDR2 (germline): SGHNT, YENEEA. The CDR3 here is CAGSLGEEAEQFF. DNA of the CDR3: TGTGCCGGCAGCCTAGGGGAGGAGGCTGAGCAGTTCTTC.

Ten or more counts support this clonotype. The CDR3 nucleotides are TGTGCCAGCAGTGCCGGGACAGAGATCACAGATACGCAGTATTTT. Protein sequence: CASSAGTEITDTQYF. V and J are TRBV6-1 and TRBJ2-3; 7 bases fit TRBD1. The CDR3 is 15 residues long. The ends lost 4 bases at V and 2 bases at J; junction bases unmatched: 6. CDR1 is MNHNS and CDR2 is SASEGT in the germline V gene.

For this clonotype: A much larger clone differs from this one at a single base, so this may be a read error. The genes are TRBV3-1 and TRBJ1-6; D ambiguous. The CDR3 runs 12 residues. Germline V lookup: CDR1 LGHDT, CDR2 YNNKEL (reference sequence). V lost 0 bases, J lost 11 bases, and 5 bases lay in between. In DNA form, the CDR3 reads TGTGCCAGCAGCCAAGAGCATCCACCCCTCCACTTT. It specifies CASSQEHPPLHF. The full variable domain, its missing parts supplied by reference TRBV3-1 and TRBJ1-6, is DTAVSQTPKYLVTQMGNDKSIKCEQNLGHDTMYWYKQDSKKFLKIMFSYNNKELIINETVPNRFSPKSPDKAHLNLHINSLELGDSAVYFCASSQEHPPLHFGNGTRLTVT.

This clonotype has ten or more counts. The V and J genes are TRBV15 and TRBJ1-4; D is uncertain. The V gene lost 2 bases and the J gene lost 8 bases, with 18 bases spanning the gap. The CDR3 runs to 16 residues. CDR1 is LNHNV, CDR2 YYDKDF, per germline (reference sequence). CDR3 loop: CATSRTVGTTTEKLFF. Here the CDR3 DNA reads TGTGCCACCAGCAGAACCGTGGGCACGACTACCGAAAAACTGTTTTTT.

Here the CDR3 DNA reads TGTGCCAGCAGCGTAGACGCGGAACGTCCTTACTACACCTTC. Amino acids: CASSVDAERPYYTF. The J gene is TRBJ1-2, the V gene TRBV9; no reliable D call. Trimming removed 0 bases at V and 10 bases at J, with 16 bases between. Germline CDR1 is SGDLS and CDR2 is YYNGEE. The CDR3 has 14 amino acids.